This note documents a single T cell receptor (beta chain) sequence. Which antigen it targets is not known. No base quality information exists; no much larger clone differs at one position. The germline V gene gives CDR1 as SQVTM and CDR2 as ANQGSEA. From cysteine to phenylalanine, the CDR3 is 14 amino acids long. CDR3 DNA only is kept here, 42 bases in frame from base 1. At the junction V is shortened by 7 bases and J by 5 bases; bases outside the gene matches: 10. Each collaborating institution followed its own protocols to collect whole blood in K2EDTA tubes. For TCRbeta analysis, collaborators shipped samples as frozen whole blood, isolated PBMCs, or DNA extracted from either of those sample types. This sample was included in a study of blood T cell repertoires in COVID-19 (dated by TCRdb to 2018 to 2020). For the study in its entirety: Collaborator samples came from the United States, Italy and Spain and covered acute and convalescent phases of COVID-19. The dataset comprised deeply sampled blood TCRbeta repertoires from subjects exposed to, actively infected with, or recovered from COVID-19. The prospective study material was composed of cDNA or gDNA derived from T cells, B-cell-depleted T cells, or PBMCs. Where available, HLA class I and class II types were taken from metadata supplied by the sample provider and were not determined by assay-based typing. The samples were drawn from two sources: the first 160 participants of the ongoing ImmuneRACE study, and over 950 subjects contributed by 6 global collaborators. A freely available public database, intended as a resource for researchers studying the immune response to SARS-CoV-2, is where the repertoires were released. Sample metadata almost always included a de-identified subject ID, COVID-19 status, age in years and sex.

TCRbeta CDR3 regions were amplified from genomic DNA using the immunoSEQ Assay, a bias-controlled multiplex PCR. As for the authors' bioinformatics: The number of nucleated cells in each sample was estimated by amplification of reference gene primers within the assay. To quantify the absolute abundance of each unique TCRbeta CDR3 rearrangement, sequence reads were collapsed and filtered. Productive Simpson clonality was computed per sample as the square root of Simpson's diversity index over productive rearrangements. The immuneACCESS repertoire file appears here via TCRdb, limited to in-frame rearrangements. These files lack a portion of the clones; in checked studies, under half of the deficit traces to unresolved V genes, and the cause of the others is not known. Clone size and V and J calls were adopted from that table, with D and trimming inferred from the DNA. This sample lists approximately 100,000 clones; approximately 82% were detected once. The ten largest clones take up more than 9% of the sample.

General study outcomes and caveats: How much clinical and demographic metadata was included differed by source and by participant, and the metadata was provided uncurated.

The receptor's source is a man in his 70s with acute or convalescent COVID-19. This chain joins TRBV29-1 to TRBJ2-7, with TRBD1 matching 11 junction bases. Sequenced input: peripheral blood. The DNA sequence follows: TGCAGCGCGGACAGGGGGCCCCTCGGAAACGAGCAGTACTTC. This translates into CSADRGPLGNEQYF.